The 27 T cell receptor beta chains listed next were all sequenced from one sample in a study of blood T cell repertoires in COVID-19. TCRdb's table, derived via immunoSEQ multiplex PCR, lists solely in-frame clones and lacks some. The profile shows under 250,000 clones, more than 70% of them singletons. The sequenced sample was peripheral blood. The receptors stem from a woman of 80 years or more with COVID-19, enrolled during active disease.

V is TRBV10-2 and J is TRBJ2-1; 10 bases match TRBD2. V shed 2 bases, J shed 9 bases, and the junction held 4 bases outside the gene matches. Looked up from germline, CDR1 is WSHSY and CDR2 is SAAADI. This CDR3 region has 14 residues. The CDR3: CASSEPSGGGEQFF. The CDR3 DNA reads TGCGCCAGCAGTGAGCCTAGCGGGGGTGGTGAGCAGTTCTTC.

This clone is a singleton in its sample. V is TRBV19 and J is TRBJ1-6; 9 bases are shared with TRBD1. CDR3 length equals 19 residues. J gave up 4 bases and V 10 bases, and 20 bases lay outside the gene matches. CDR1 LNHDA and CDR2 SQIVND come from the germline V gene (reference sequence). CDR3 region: CATSQGGQGVPPYNSPLHF. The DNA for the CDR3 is TGTGCCACCTCCCAGGGGGGACAGGGAGTTCCGCCATATAATTCACCCCTCCACTTT.

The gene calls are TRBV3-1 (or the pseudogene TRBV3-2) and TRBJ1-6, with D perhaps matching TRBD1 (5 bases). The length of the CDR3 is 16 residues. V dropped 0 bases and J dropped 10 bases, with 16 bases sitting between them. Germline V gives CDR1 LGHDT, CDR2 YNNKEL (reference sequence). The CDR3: CASSQDWGGAGSPLHF. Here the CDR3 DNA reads TGTGCCAGCAGCCAAGATTGGGGCGGGGCAGGGTCACCCCTCCACTTT.

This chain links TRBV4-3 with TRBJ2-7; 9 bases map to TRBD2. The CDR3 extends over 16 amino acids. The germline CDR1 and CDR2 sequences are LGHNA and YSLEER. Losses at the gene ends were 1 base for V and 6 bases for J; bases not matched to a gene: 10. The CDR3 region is CASSQGLAGPPGEQYF. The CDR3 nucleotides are TGCGCCAGCAGCCAAGGTCTAGCGGGACCGCCGGGCGAGCAGTACTTC.

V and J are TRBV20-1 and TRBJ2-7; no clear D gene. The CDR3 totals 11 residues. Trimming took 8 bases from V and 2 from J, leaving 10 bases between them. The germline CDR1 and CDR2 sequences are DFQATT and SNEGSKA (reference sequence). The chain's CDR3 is CSPNSPYEQYV. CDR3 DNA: TGCAGTCCTAACAGTCCCTACGAGCAGTACGTC.

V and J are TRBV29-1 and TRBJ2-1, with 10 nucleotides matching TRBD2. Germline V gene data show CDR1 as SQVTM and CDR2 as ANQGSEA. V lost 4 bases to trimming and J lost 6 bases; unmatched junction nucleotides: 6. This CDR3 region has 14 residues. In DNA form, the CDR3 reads TGCAGCGTTGGGAGGCTAGCGGGGGCCAATGAGCAGTTCTTC. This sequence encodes CSVGRLAGANEQFF.

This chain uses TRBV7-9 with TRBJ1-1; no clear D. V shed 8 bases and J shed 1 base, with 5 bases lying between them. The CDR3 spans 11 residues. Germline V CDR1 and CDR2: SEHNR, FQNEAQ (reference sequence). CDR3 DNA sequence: TGTGCCAGCCGGGGGAACACTGAAGCTTTCTTT. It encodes CASRGNTEAFF.

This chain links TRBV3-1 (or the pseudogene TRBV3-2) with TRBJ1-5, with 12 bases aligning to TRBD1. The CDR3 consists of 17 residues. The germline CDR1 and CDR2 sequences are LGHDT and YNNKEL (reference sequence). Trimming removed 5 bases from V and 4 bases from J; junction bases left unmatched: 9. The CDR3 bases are TGTGCCAGCAGCTCCGGGACAGGGGGCACAGGGAATCAGCCCCAGCATTTT. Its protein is CASSSGTGGTGNQPQHF.

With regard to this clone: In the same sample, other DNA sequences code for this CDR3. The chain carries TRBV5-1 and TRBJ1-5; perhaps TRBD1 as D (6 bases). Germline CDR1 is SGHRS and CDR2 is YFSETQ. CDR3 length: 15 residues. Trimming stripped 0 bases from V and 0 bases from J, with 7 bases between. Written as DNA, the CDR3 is TGCGCCAGCAGCTTGGAGGGGGATAGCAATCAGCCCCAGCATTTT. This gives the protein CASSLEGDSNQPQHF.

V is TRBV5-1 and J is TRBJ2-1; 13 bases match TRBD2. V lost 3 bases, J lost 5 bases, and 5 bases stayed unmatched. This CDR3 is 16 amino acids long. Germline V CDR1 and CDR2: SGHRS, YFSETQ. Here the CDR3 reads CASSSRLAGGNNEQFF. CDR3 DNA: TGCGCCAGCAGCTCCAGACTAGCGGGGGGCAACAATGAGCAGTTCTTC.

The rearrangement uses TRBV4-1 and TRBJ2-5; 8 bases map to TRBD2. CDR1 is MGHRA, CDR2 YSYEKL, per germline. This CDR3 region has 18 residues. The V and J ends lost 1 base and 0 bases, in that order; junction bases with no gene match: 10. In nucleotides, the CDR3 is TGCGCCAGCAGCCAAGGGGAGCGGGGGCTAGGGAACCAAGAGACCCAGTACTTC. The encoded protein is CASSQGERGLGNQETQYF.

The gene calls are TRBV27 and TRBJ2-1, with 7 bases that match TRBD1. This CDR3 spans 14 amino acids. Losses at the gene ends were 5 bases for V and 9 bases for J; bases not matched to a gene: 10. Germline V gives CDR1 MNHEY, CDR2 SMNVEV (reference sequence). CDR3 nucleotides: TGTGCCAGCAGTCGCCGGGACAGCCCGCCTGAGCAGTTCTTC. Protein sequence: CASSRRDSPPEQFF.

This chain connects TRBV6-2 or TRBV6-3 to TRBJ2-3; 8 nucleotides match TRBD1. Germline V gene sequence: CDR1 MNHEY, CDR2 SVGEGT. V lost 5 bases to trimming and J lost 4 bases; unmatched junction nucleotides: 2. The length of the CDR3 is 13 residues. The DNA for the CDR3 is TGTGCCAGCAGTCAGGGGGCCCCAGATACGCAGTATTTT. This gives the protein CASSQGAPDTQYF.

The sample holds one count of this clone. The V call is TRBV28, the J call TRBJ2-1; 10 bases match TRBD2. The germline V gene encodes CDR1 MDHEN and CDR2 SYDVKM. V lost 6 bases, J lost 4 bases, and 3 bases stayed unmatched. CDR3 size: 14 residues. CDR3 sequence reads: CASRRTSGYNEQFF. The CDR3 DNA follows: TGTGCCAGCAGGCGGACTAGCGGTTACAATGAGCAGTTCTTC. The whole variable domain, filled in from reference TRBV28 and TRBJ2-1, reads DVKVTQSSRYLVKRTGEKVFLECVQDMDHENMFWYRQDPGLGLRLIYFSYDVKMKEKGDIPEGYSVSREKKERFSLILESASTNQTSMYLCASRRTSGYNEQFFGPGTRLTVL.

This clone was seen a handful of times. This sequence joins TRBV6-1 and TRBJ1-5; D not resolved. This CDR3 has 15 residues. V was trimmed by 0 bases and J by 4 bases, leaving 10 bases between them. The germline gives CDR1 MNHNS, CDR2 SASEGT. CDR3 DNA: TGTGCCAGCAGTGAAGCCGGGATCGGGAATCAGCCCCAGCATTTT. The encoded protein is CASSEAGIGNQPQHF.

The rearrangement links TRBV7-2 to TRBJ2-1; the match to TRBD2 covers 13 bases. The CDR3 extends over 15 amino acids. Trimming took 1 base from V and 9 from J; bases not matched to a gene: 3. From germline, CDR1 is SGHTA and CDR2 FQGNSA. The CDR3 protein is CASSLVGLAGSEQFF. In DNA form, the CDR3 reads TGTGCCAGCAGCTTAGTGGGACTAGCGGGGAGTGAGCAGTTCTTC.

This chain's CDR3 is CASSFAGYGYTF. CDR3 nucleotide sequence: TGTGCCAGCAGTTTCGCGGGTTATGGCTACACCTTC. V gene TRBV28 combines with J gene TRBJ1-2; D remains ambiguous. The CDR3 has 12 amino acids. V was trimmed by 3 bases and J by 5 bases, leaving 7 bases between them. The germline V gene encodes CDR1 MDHEN and CDR2 SYDVKM.

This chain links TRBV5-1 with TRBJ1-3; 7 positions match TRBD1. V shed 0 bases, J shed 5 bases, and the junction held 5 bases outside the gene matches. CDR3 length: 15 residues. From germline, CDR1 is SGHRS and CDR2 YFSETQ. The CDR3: CASSLDLQGRNTIYF. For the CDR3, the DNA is TGCGCCAGCAGCTTGGACCTACAGGGGCGAAACACCATATATTTT.

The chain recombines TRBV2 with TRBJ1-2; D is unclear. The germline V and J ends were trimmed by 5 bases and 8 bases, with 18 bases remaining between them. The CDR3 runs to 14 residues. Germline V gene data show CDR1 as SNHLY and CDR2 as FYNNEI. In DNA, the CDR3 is TGTGCCAGCAGTTCCCTGGGCCGGGGAGAGGGCTACACCTTC. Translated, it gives CASSSLGRGEGYTF. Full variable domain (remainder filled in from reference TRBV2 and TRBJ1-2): EPEVTQTPSHQVTQMGQEVILRCVPISNHLYFYWYRQILGQKVEFLVSFYNNEISEKSEIFDDQFSVERPDGSNFTLKIRSTKLEDSAMYFCASSSLGRGEGYTFGSGTRLTVV.

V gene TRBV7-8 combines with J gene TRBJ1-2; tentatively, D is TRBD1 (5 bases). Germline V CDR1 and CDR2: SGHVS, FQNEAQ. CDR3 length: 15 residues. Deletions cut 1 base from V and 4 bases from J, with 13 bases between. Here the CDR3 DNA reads TGTGCCAGCAGCTTAGGAGTGGGGGGTCCCTATGGCTACACCTTC. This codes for CASSLGVGGPYGYTF.

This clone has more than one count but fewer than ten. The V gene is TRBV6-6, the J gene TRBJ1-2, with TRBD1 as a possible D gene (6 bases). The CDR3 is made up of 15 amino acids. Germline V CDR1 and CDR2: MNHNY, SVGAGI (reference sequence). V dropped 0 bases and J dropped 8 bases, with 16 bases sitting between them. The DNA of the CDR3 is TGTGCCAGCAGTTACTCGAGACTCGAGGGGGACGGCTACACCTTC. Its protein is CASSYSRLEGDGYTF.

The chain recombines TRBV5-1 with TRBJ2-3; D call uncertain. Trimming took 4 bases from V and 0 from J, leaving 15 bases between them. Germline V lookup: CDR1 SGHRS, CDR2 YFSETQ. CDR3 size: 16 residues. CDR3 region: CASSVGATTSTDTQYF. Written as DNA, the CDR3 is TGCGCCAGCAGCGTTGGAGCTACCACTAGCACAGATACGCAGTATTTT.

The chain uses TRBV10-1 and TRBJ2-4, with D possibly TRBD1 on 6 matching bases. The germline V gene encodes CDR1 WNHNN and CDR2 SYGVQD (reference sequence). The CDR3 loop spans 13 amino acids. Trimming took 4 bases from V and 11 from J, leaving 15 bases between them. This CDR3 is CASSGGLTGFQYF. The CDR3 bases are TGCGCCAGCAGTGGGGGCCTTACAGGGTTTCAGTACTTC.

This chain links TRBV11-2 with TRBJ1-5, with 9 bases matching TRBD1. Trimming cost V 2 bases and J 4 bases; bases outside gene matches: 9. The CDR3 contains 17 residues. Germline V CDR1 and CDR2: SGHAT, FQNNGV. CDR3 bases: TGTGCCAGCAGCTTAACGGGACAGGGATACGGGAATCAGCCCCAGCATTTT. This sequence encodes CASSLTGQGYGNQPQHF.

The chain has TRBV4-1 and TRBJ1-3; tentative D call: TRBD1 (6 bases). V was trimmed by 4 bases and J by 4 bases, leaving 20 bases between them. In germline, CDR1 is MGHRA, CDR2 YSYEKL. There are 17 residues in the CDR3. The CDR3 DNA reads TGCGCCAGCAGCCTTCATCTATCCGGGACAACAGGAAACACCATATATTTT. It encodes CASSLHLSGTTGNTIYF.

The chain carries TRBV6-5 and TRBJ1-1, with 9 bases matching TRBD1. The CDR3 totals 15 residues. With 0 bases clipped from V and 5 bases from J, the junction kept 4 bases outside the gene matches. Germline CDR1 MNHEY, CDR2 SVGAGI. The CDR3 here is CASSYSDRGRTEAFF. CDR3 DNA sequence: TGTGCCAGCAGTTACTCGGACAGGGGACGGACTGAAGCTTTCTTT.

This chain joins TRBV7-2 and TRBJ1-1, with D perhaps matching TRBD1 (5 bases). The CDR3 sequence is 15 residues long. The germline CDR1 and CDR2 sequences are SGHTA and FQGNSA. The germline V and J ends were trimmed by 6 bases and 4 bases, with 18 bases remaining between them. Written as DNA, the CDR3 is TGTGCCAGCAGTCCCCTGTGGGGCGCCGGCACTGAAGCTTTCTTT. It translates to CASSPLWGAGTEAFF.